This TCR beta chain was found in a study of CD8+ T cells in alopecia areata. The germline CDR1 and CDR2 sequences are SGHRS and YFSETQ. Trimming removed 4 bases at V and 4 bases at J, with 10 bases between. CDR3 length equals 13 residues. Extracted from the samples, RNA was reverse transcribed into cDNA to serve as the sequencing template. Only in-frame clones appear in the TCRdb table, and some are missing; sequencing was by immunoSEQ multiplex PCR. The table has about 150,000 clones, around 47% seen once; the top ten hold roughly 6.8%. The chain combines TRBV5-1 with TRBJ2-3; perhaps TRBD1 as D (5 bases). Input material: CD4+ T cells sorted from blood. This clonotype was sampled from a human donor with alopecia areata. CDR3 DNA sequence: TGCGCCAGCAGCGAAGGGGCAGCAGATACGCAGTATTTT. This translates into CASSEGAADTQYF.